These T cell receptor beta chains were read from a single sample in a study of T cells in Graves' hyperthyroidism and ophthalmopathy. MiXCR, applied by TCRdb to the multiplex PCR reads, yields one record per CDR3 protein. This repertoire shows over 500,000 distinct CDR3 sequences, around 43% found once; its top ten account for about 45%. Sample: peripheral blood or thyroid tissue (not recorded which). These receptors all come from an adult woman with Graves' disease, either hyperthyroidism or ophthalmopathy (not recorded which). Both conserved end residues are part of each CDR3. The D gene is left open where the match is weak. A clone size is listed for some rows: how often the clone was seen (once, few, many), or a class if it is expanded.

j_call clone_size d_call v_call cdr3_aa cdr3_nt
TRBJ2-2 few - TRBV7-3 CASSDPNTGELFF TGTGCCAGCTCAGACCCGAACACCGGGGAGCTGTTTTTT
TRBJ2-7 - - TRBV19 CASSITISYEQYF TGTGCCAGTAGTATCACGATCTCCTACGAGCAGTACTTC
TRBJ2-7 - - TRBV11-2 CASTRARGLYYEQYF TGTGCCAGCACACGGGCCCGAGGGCTATACTACGAGCAGTACTTC
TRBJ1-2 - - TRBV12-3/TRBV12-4 CASTGSNYGYTF TGCGCCAGCACCGGATCTAACTATGGCTACACCTTC
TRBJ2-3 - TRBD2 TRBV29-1 CSAPGLAGGPLGPDTQYF TGCAGCGCCCCGGGACTAGCGGGAGGCCCCTTAGGACCAGATACGCAGTATTTT
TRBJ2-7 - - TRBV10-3 CAIRGLDSYEQYF TGTGCCATCAGGGGGCTTGACTCCTACGAGCAGTACTTC
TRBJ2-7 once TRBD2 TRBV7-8 CASKTSGRNEQYF TGTGCCAGCAAGACTAGCGGGAGAAACGAGCAGTACTTC
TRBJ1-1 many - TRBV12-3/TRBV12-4 CASSLRDPQDTEAFF TGTGCCAGCAGTTTAAGAGACCCACAGGACACTGAAGCTTTCTTT
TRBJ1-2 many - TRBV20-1 CSARGAAQDGYTF TGCAGTGCTAGGGGAGCAGCTCAGGATGGCTACACCTTC
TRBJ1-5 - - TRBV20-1 CSARVGRLPQHF TGCAGTGCTAGAGTCGGGAGGCTACCCCAGCATTTT
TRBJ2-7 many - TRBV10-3 CAISGRQAYEQYF TGTGCCATCAGTGGTCGCCAGGCCTACGAGCAGTACTTC
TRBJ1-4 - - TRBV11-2 CASSFSSEPAFEKLFF TGTGCCAGCAGCTTCTCTTCTGAGCCCGCGTTTGAAAAACTGTTTTTT
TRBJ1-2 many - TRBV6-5 CASTSVGDGYTF TGTGCCAGCACCTCGGTAGGGGATGGCTACACCTTC
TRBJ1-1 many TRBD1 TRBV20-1 CSASSNRGYDTEAFF TGCAGTGCTAGTTCGAACAGGGGGTATGACACTGAAGCTTTCTTT
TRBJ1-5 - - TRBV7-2 CASSLFAGPQETQHF TGTGCCAGCAGCTTATTTGCGGGGCCACAAGAGACCCAGCATTTT
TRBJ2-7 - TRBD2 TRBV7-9 CASSHLAEGAYEQYF TGCGCCAGCAGCCACCTAGCGGAAGGAGCCTACGAGCAGTACTTC
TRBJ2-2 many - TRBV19 CATQPGRRTGELFF TGTGCCACCCAGCCGGGACGCCGAACCGGGGAGCTGTTTTTT
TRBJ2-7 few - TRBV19 CASSLGAGRSYEQYF TGTGCCAGTAGTTTAGGTGCTGGCCGCTCCTACGAGCAGTACTTC
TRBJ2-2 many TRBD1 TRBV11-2 CASLQTGRNTGELFF TGTGCCAGCCTCCAGACAGGGAGGAACACCGGGGAGCTGTTTTTT
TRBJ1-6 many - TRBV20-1 CSAREQAGGNSPLHF TGCAGTGCTAGAGAGCAGGCGGGCGGTAATTCACCCCTCCACTTT
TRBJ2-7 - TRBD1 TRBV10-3 CAISAGQGSYEQYF TGTGCCATCAGCGCGGGACAGGGCTCCTACGAGCAGTACTTC
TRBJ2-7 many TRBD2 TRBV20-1 CSARDPLSGMSSYEQYF TGCAGTGCTAGAGATCCGCTTAGCGGGATGAGCTCCTACGAGCAGTACTTC
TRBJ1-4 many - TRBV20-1 CSAKRGNEKLFF TGCAGTGCTAAGCGGGGTAATGAAAAACTGTTTTTT
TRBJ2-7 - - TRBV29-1 CSVGHLAFNEQYF TGCAGCGTTGGACATTTGGCATTCAATGAGCAGTACTTC
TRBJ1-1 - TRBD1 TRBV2 CASRAGQGSTEAFF TGTGCCAGCAGGGCCGGACAGGGGAGCACTGAAGCTTTCTTT
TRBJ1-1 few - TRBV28 CASSLWDLGEAFF TGTGCCAGCAGTCTCTGGGACCTTGGTGAAGCTTTCTTT
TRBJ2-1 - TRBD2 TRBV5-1 CASTPWTSGSNEQFF TGCGCCAGCACACCCTGGACTAGCGGGAGCAATGAGCAGTTCTTC
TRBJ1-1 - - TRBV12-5 CASGSQGSSTAFF TGTGCTAGTGGTTCCCAAGGCAGCTCGACAGCTTTCTTT
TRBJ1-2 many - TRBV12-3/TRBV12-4 CASSPYTANYGYTF TGTGCCAGCAGTCCGTATACGGCTAACTATGGCTACACCTTC
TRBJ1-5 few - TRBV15 CATSREGFGSNQPQHF TGTGCCACCAGCAGAGAGGGGTTTGGAAGCAATCAGCCCCAGCATTTT
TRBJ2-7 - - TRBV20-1 CSAPALQGAGYEQYF TGCAGTGCCCCAGCCCTACAGGGAGCTGGCTACGAGCAGTACTTC
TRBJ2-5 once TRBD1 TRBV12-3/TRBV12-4 CASSPRQGAYGGTQYF TGTGCCAGCAGTCCCCGACAGGGCGCCTATGGCGGGACCCAGTACTTC
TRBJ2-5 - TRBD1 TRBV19 CASSSRTGAPEGTQYF TGTGCCAGTAGTAGCCGGACAGGGGCCCCGGAGGGGACCCAGTACTTC
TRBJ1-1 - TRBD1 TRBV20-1 CSARRQGYTEAFF TGCAGTGCTAGAAGACAGGGTTATACTGAAGCTTTCTTT
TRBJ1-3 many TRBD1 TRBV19 CASRKDFGQGHSGNTIYF TGTGCCAGTAGAAAAGATTTCGGACAGGGACACTCTGGAAACACCATATATTTT
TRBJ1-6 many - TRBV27 CASSETWTATNSPLHF TGTGCCAGCAGTGAAACTTGGACAGCAACTAATTCACCCCTCCACTTT
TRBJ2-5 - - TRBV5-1 CASSYREAPETQYF TGCGCCAGCAGCTACAGGGAGGCCCCAGAGACCCAGTACTTC
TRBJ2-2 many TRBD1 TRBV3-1 CASSLPGGTGELFF TGTGCCAGCAGCCTGCCAGGGGGCACCGGGGAGCTGTTTTTT
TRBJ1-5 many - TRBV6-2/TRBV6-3 CASSHNDNQPQHF TGTGCCAGCAGTCACAATGACAATCAGCCCCAGCATTTT
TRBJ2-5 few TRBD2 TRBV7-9 CASSGTGLATVGETQYF TGTGCCAGCAGCGGGACGGGACTAGCTACGGTCGGGGAGACCCAGTACTTC
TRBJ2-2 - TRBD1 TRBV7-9 CASSLRGGVTGELFF TGTGCCAGCAGCTTAAGAGGGGGCGTCACCGGGGAGCTGTTTTTT